This T cell receptor (beta chain) appears in the sequencing data of a study of T cell repertoires in cytomegalovirus infection. Study context: Signatures in public TCR beta sequences pointed to both CMV infection and matching HLA type. Study outcomes and limitations: The ex vivo response showed dominance by HLA-C-restricted CMV-specific TCR beta clonotypes.

This clonotype was recorded a few times. The antigen remains unidentified. TCRdb fed the reads into MiXCR, producing one record per CDR3 protein. The sample records around 530,000 distinct CDR3 sequences, around a quarter being singletons. The germline V gene encodes CDR1 SGHVS and CDR2 FNYEAQ. The germline V and J ends were trimmed by 5 bases and 1 base, with 12 bases remaining between them. The CDR3 is 15 residues long. V is TRBV7-6 and J is TRBJ2-1; D may be TRBD2 (6 bases). This clonotype originated in a human donor in good health (CMV status not recorded). Some clones in this sample may be carry-over from other donors' samples. The specimen was PBMCs. The CDR3 region is CASSQSGPSYNEQFF. Here the CDR3 DNA reads TGTGCCAGCAGCCAGAGCGGGCCTTCCTACAATGAGCAGTTCTTC. The variable domain in full, completed from reference TRBV7-6 and TRBJ2-1, reads GAGVSQSPRYKVTKRGQDVALRCDPISGHVSLYWYRQALGQGPEFLTYFNYEAQQDKSGLPNDRFSAERPEGSISTLTIQRTEQRDSAMYRCASSQSGPSYNEQFFGPGTRLTVL.